These 10 T cell receptor beta chains share one sample of origin, sequenced in a study of somatic mutations in cytotoxic T cells in rheumatoid arthritis (dated by TCRdb to 2017 to 2019). The protocol used for the library was the immunoSEQ multiplex PCR assay. As stored in TCRdb, this immuneACCESS dataset retains in-frame rearrangements with V and J assigned. A fraction of the clones does not appear; measured against another copy, unresolved V genes explain less than half of the discrepancy, and the remainder lacks a known reason. The sample contains more than 8,000 clones, over 75% of them found a single time. The ten top clones hold 9% to 14% of the sample. The specimen was CD8+ T cells sorted from blood. The receptors come from an adult with rheumatoid arthritis.

This clone occurred a few times. This sequence joins TRBV5-5 and TRBJ2-2, with 10 bases that match TRBD2. The germline V gene encodes CDR1 SGHKS and CDR2 YYEKEE (reference sequence). CDR3 length: 17 residues. V lost 1 base, J lost 1 base, and 4 bases stayed unmatched. CDR3 sequence (DNA): TGTGCCAGCAGCTTGAGTCTAGCGGGGGTGAACACCGGGGAGCTGTTTTTT. Translated, it gives CASSLSLAGVNTGELFF.

The gene calls are TRBV5-1 and TRBJ1-2; TRBD1 matches 7 bases. With V trimmed by 4 bases and J by 2 bases, 5 bases remained unmatched. The CDR3 spans 14 residues. Germline V gene sequence: CDR1 SGHRS, CDR2 YFSETQ. CDR3 amino acids: CASSRMTGNYGYTF. DNA for the CDR3: TGCGCCAGCAGCCGGATGACAGGGAACTATGGCTACACCTTC.

This clone was seen a few times. The rearrangement joins TRBV7-9 to TRBJ2-1; 9 bases line up with TRBD2. The V gene's germline CDR1 is SEHNR and CDR2 FQNEAQ (reference sequence). J was trimmed by 7 bases and V by 5 bases; bases with no gene match: 12. The CDR3 contains 16 residues. CDR3: CASSRWGGGAANEQFF. The CDR3 DNA sequence: TGTGCCAGCAGCCGCTGGGGCGGGGGGGCGGCAAATGAGCAGTTCTTC. Using reference TRBV7-9 and TRBJ2-1 for the parts outside the CDR3, the full variable domain is DTGVSQNPRHKITKRGQNVTFRCDPISEHNRLYWYRQTLGQGPEFLTYFQNEAQLEKSRLLSDRFSAERPKGSFSTLEIQRTEQGDSAMYLCASSRWGGGAANEQFFGPGTRLTVL.

The chain combines TRBV5-1 with TRBJ1-5, with D perhaps matching TRBD1 (5 bases). Germline CDR1 reads SGHRS; CDR2 reads YFSETQ. Trimming removed 1 base from V and 2 bases from J, with 19 bases in between. CDR3 length: 18 residues. CDR3 sequence: CASSLRFGDSGGNQPQHF. The CDR3 DNA reads TGCGCCAGCAGCTTGAGGTTTGGGGACTCGGGAGGCAATCAGCCCCAGCATTTT.

This clone has a single count. The junction shows a germline mismatch at one end, possibly a read error. V and J are TRBV7-9 and TRBJ2-3; TRBD2 is a possible D gene (5 bases). The germline V gene encodes CDR1 SEHNR and CDR2 FQNEAQ (reference sequence). This CDR3 contains 15 residues. The CDR3 nucleotides are TGTGCCAGCAGCTTGGAGCAACCTAGCATAGATACGCAGTATTTT. Protein product: CASSLEQPSIDTQYF.

The V gene is TRBV9, the J gene TRBJ1-2; TRBD1 matches at 7 bases. V was pared by 4 bases and J by 5 bases, with 11 bases of the junction left unmatched. The CDR3 loop spans 15 amino acids. Germline CDR1 reads SGDLS; CDR2 reads YYNGEE. CDR3 sequence: CASSIRTGSEYGYTF. The CDR3 nucleotides are TGTGCCAGCAGCATCAGGACAGGCTCCGAATATGGCTACACCTTC.

This clone is a singleton in its sample. V gene TRBV28 combines with J gene TRBJ2-1, with 9 bases that match TRBD2. CDR3 length: 19 residues. The V and J ends lost 1 base and 1 base, in that order; junction bases with no gene match: 11. CDR1 and CDR2 from the germline V gene are MDHEN and SYDVKM. The CDR3 loop is CASSLSRRLAVRSYNEQFF. DNA for the CDR3: TGTGCCAGCAGTTTATCCCGGAGACTAGCGGTGCGATCCTACAATGAGCAGTTCTTC. Full variable domain (missing parts from reference TRBV28 and TRBJ2-1): DVKVTQSSRYLVKRTGEKVFLECVQDMDHENMFWYRQDPGLGLRLIYFSYDVKMKEKGDIPEGYSVSREKKERFSLILESASTNQTSMYLCASSLSRRLAVRSYNEQFFGPGTRLTVL.

V and J are TRBV6-6 and TRBJ2-5; D possibly matches TRBD1 or TRBD2 (5 bases each). With 6 bases removed from V and 4 bases from J, the gap between germline ends came to 18 bases. Germline loops: CDR1 MNHNY, CDR2 SVGAGI (reference sequence). The CDR3 covers 15 residues. CDR3 DNA: TGTGCCAGCAGCCCCCAGAGGGGCGCCCGAGAGACCCAGTACTTC. Its translation is CASSPQRGARETQYF.

This sequence joins TRBV2 and TRBJ2-3; D could derive from TRBD1 or TRBD2 (6 bases each). CDR1 SNHLY and CDR2 FYNNEI come from the germline V gene. Trimming pared 0 bases from V and 2 bases from J, leaving 12 bases between. This CDR3 has 16 residues. CDR3 sequence reads: CASSEAGGGYTDTQYF. CDR3 DNA sequence: TGTGCCAGCAGTGAAGCTGGAGGGGGGTACACAGATACGCAGTATTTT.

V usage is TRBV6-5 and J usage is TRBJ1-3; D unclear. The length of the CDR3 is 13 residues. Germline V gene lookup returns CDR1 MNHEY and CDR2 SVGAGI. V shed 5 bases and J shed 2 bases, with 7 bases lying between them. CDR3 protein: CASSIHAGNTIYF. CDR3 DNA sequence: TGTGCCAGCAGTATTCATGCTGGAAACACCATATATTTT.